The 14 T cell receptor beta chains below all came from one sample that was sequenced in a study of a mutant IDH1 vaccine in newly diagnosed glioma. Measured with immunoSEQ multiplex PCR; TCRdb has only the in-frame clones, and not every one. The table has 50,000 or so clones, approximately 80% seen once. As for time point: baseline, week 1 (first vaccination visit). Stated treatment: pre-vaccination baseline after standard-of-care therapy. Sample: PBMCs, taken from a glioma patient treated with radiotherapy, temozolomide or both. These receptors originate from a man aged 18 to 29 with glioma.

V usage is TRBV6-5 and J usage is TRBJ2-7; D unresolved. Deletions cut 6 bases from V and 2 bases from J, with 14 bases between. Germline-derived CDR1 and CDR2 are MNHEY and SVGAGI. CDR3 size: 14 residues. Written as DNA, the CDR3 is TGTGCCAGCAGCCGGGTTGGAACTACCTACGAGCAGTACTTC. It is translated as CASSRVGTTYEQYF.

The chain combines TRBV4-1 with TRBJ2-7; TRBD1 matches 8 bases. Germline V gives CDR1 MGHRA, CDR2 YSYEKL. Germline trimming cut 4 bases from V and 6 bases from J; bases unmatched to any gene: 14. The CDR3 contains 16 residues. The CDR3 bases are TGCGCCAGCAGCCGTTCCAGGACAGGGAACGTCCCCGAGCAGTACTTC. As protein: CASSRSRTGNVPEQYF.

This chain joins TRBV4-3 and TRBJ2-7; no definite D call. The CDR3 sequence is 13 residues long. The germline V gene encodes CDR1 LGHNA and CDR2 YSLEER. Trimming took off 4 bases at V and 2 bases at J, with 9 bases between the two ends. The CDR3 protein is CASSPGPAYEQYF. CDR3 sequence (DNA): TGCGCCAGCAGCCCCGGGCCGGCCTACGAGCAGTACTTC.

This rearrangement joins TRBV6-5 to TRBJ1-2, with D perhaps matching TRBD1 (6 bases). The CDR3 loop spans 13 amino acids. Germline V CDR1 and CDR2: MNHEY, SVGAGI. Trimming shortened V by 2 bases and J by 7 bases, and 11 bases separated the two germline ends. For the CDR3, the DNA is TGTGCCAGCAGTTACACAGAGACAGGTGGCTACACCTTC. Residues: CASSYTETGGYTF.

The J gene is TRBJ2-7, the V gene TRBV4-3, with a weak D call TRBD2 (6 bases). CDR3 length: 16 residues. With 0 bases removed from V and 4 bases from J, the gap between germline ends came to 16 bases. Germline V gives CDR1 LGHNA, CDR2 YSLEER. CDR3 nucleotides: TGCGCCAGCAGCCAAGATCCCACGGGGAGGTGGTACGAGCAGTACTTC. Encoded protein: CASSQDPTGRWYEQYF.

V and J are TRBV7-9 and TRBJ2-5, with D unclear. V was clipped by 4 bases and J by 7 bases, with 7 bases between them. CDR1 is SEHNR and CDR2 is FQNEAQ in the germline V gene (reference sequence). The CDR3 is 11 residues long. CDR3 in amino acids: CASSSSGTQYF. For the CDR3, the DNA is TGTGCCAGCAGCTCCTCTGGGACCCAGTACTTC.

The chain joins TRBV7-9 to TRBJ2-2, with 9 bases matching TRBD2. This CDR3 region has 16 residues. V was clipped by 0 bases and J by 7 bases; unmatched bases: 6. The germline gives CDR1 SEHNR, CDR2 FQNEAQ (reference sequence). The CDR3 sequence: CASSLAGLAGLGELFF. CDR3 DNA sequence: TGTGCCAGCAGCTTAGCAGGGCTAGCGGGACTCGGGGAGCTGTTTTTT. The whole variable domain, remainder taken from reference TRBV7-9 and TRBJ2-2, is DTGVSQNPRHKITKRGQNVTFRCDPISEHNRLYWYRQTLGQGPEFLTYFQNEAQLEKSRLLSDRFSAERPKGSFSTLEIQRTEQGDSAMYLCASSLAGLAGLGELFFGEGSRLTVL.

The chain uses TRBV7-9 and TRBJ1-2, with TRBD1 matching over 7 bases. V gave up 1 base and J gave up 2 bases; unmatched junction bases: 1. Germline V gene data show CDR1 as SEHNR and CDR2 as FQNEAQ (reference sequence). CDR3 length equals 14 residues. In nucleotides, the CDR3 is TGTGCCAGCAGCTTAGTAGGGGGCAACTATGGCTACACCTTC. It specifies CASSLVGGNYGYTF.

The chain links TRBV9 to TRBJ2-1; TRBD2 might be the D (5 bases). The germline V gene has CDR1 SGDLS and CDR2 YYNGEE. V was cut by 2 bases and J by 0 bases, with 15 bases left in between. This CDR3 comprises 17 residues. CDR3 DNA: TGTGCCAGCAGCGTTGGGCAGATTGGACTCTCCTACAATGAGCAGTTCTTC. Protein sequence: CASSVGQIGLSYNEQFF. The full variable domain, completed using reference TRBV9 and TRBJ2-1, is DSGVTQTPKHLITATGQRVTLRCSPRSGDLSVYWYQQSLDQGLQFLIQYYNGEERAKGNILERFSAQQFPDLHSELNLSSLELGDSALYFCASSVGQIGLSYNEQFFGPGTRLTVL.

The chain has TRBV12-5 and TRBJ1-5, with D perhaps matching TRBD1 (6 bases). Germline values: CDR1 LGHNT, CDR2 FRNRAP. CDR3 length: 15 amino acids. V lost 5 bases and J lost 7, with 18 bases in between. CDR3 loop: CASGPAPQGLQPQHF. CDR3 DNA sequence: TGTGCTAGTGGTCCTGCCCCTCAGGGGTTACAGCCCCAGCATTTT.

The rearrangement uses TRBV7-2 and TRBJ2-7; TRBD2 is a possible D gene (7 bases). The germline CDR1 and CDR2 sequences are SGHTA and FQGNSA. CDR3 size: 14 residues. In DNA, the CDR3 is TGTGCTACTAGGGGGAGGGAGGACCCCTACGAGCAGTACTTC. It codes for CATRGREDPYEQYF.

The chain has TRBV27 and TRBJ1-5, with 7 bases that match TRBD1. The CDR3 runs 15 residues. J was trimmed by 2 bases and V by 3 bases; bases with no gene match: 4. Germline V lookup: CDR1 MNHEY, CDR2 SMNVEV (reference sequence). CDR3 region: CASSFRQGGNQPQHF. The CDR3 coding sequence is TGTGCCAGCAGTTTCCGACAGGGAGGCAATCAGCCCCAGCATTTT.

The CDR3 coding sequence is TGCGCCAGCAGCCAAGTTCAGGGGTTGAGTTATGGCTACACCTTC. Translated: CASSQVQGLSYGYTF. The chain uses TRBV4-1 and TRBJ1-2; weak D call: TRBD1 (6 bases). Germline CDR1 MGHRA, CDR2 YSYEKL. Trimming took 1 base from V and 5 from J, leaving 14 bases between them. CDR3 length: 15 amino acids.

The chain is built from TRBV7-9 and TRBJ1-1; D is perhaps TRBD1 (5 bases). V lost 5 bases to trimming and J lost 1 base, with 11 bases between them. CDR1 SEHNR and CDR2 FQNEAQ come from the germline V gene (reference sequence). The CDR3 extends over 14 amino acids. The CDR3 sequence is CASSAGGGNTEAFF. The CDR3 DNA reads as TGTGCCAGCAGCGCTGGGGGGGGGAACACTGAAGCTTTCTTT.